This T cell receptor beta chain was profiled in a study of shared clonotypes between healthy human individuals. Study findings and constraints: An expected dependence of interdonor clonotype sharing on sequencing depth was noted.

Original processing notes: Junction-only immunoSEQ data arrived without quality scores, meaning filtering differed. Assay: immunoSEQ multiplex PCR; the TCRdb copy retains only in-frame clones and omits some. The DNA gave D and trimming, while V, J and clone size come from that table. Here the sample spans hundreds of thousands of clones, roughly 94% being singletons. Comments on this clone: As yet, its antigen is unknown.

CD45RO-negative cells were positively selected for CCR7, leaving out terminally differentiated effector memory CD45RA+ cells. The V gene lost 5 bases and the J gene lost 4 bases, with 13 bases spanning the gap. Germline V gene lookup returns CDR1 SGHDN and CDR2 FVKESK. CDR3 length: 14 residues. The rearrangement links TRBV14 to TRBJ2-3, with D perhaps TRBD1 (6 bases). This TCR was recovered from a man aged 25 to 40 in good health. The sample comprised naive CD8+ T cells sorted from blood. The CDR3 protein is CASSKQGPPDTQYF. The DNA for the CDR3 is TGTGCCAGCAGCAAACAGGGTCCTCCAGATACGCAGTATTTT.